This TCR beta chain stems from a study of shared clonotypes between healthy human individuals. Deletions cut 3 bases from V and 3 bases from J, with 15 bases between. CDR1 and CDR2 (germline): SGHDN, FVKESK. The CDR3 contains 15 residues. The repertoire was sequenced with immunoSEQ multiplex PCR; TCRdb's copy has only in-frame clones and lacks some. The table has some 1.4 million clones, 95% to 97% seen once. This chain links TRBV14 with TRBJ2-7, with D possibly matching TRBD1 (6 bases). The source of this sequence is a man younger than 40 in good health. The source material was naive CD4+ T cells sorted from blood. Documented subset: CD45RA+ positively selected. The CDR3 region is CASSHLRDTYYEQYF. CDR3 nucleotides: TGTGCCAGCAGCCATCTCCGGGACACATACTACGAGCAGTACTTC.